A single sample is the source of the 18 T cell receptor beta chains below, sequenced in a study of cytotoxic CD8 clonotypes in ibrutinib-treated CLL. Sequencing used immunoSEQ multiplex PCR; TCRdb keeps in-frame clones, though not all of them. Of 250,000 to 350,000 clones listed, less than 85% were seen once; the top ten hold approximately 5.6%. The sequenced sample was PBMCs, obtained at disease progression, from a patient treated with ibrutinib. The source is a human donor with chronic lymphocytic leukemia.

The chain has TRBV27 and TRBJ2-7; D gene uncertain. This CDR3 spans 13 amino acids. From germline, CDR1 is MNHEY and CDR2 SMNVEV (reference sequence). The germline V and J ends were trimmed by 6 bases and 3 bases, with 12 bases remaining between them. This chain's CDR3 is CASSLKSDYEQYF. DNA for the CDR3: TGTGCCAGCAGCCTCAAGTCGGACTACGAGCAGTACTTC.

The CDR3 DNA is TGCGCCAGCAGCCAGGGGACTAGCGGGAGTAATGAGCAGTTCTTC. This sequence encodes CASSQGTSGSNEQFF. This chain links TRBV5-1 with TRBJ2-1, with TRBD2 identical over 14 bases. Germline V gives CDR1 SGHRS, CDR2 YFSETQ. This CDR3 spans 15 amino acids. V shed 4 bases and J 7 bases; nucleotides not matched to a gene: 4.

This chain uses TRBV28 with TRBJ1-5; D remains unclear. Germline V gene data show CDR1 as MDHEN and CDR2 as SYDVKM. This CDR3 comprises 15 residues. V was trimmed by 2 bases and J by 0 bases, leaving 8 bases between them. DNA of the CDR3: TGTGCCAGCAGTTTAGCCCACCTTAGCAATCAGCCCCAGCATTTT. It encodes CASSLAHLSNQPQHF.

This clone has more than one count but fewer than ten. This sequence joins TRBV5-1 and TRBJ2-7, with TRBD2 identical over 7 bases. Germline V gives CDR1 SGHRS, CDR2 YFSETQ. V shed 0 bases, J shed 1 base, and the junction held 4 bases outside the gene matches. The CDR3 has 15 residues. Written as DNA, the CDR3 is TGCGCCAGCAGCTTGGCGTCGGGAGGTTCCTACGAGCAGTACTTC. Protein: CASSLASGGSYEQYF. Supplemented by reference TRBV5-1 and TRBJ2-7, the full variable domain reads KAGVTQTPRYLIKTRGQQVTLSCSPISGHRSVSWYQQTPGQGLQFLFEYFSETQRNKGNFPGRFSGRQFSNSRSEMNVSTLELGDSALYLCASSLASGGSYEQYFGPGTRLTVT.

The chain joins TRBV2 to TRBJ1-1, with D maybe TRBD1 (5 bases). The germline CDR1 and CDR2 sequences are SNHLY and FYNNEI. The CDR3 is 13 amino acids. Trimming removed 5 bases at V and 1 base at J, with 8 bases between. CDR3 protein: CASSLDRNTEAFF. CDR3 nucleotide sequence: TGTGCCAGCAGTCTTGACAGGAACACTGAAGCTTTCTTT.

V gene TRBV4-3 combines with J gene TRBJ2-7; a weak D match, TRBD1 (5 bases). V was trimmed by 4 bases and J by 3 bases, leaving 16 bases between them. This CDR3 is built from 15 residues. CDR1 is LGHNA, CDR2 YSLEER, per germline. The CDR3: CASSRKVVDSYEQYF. The CDR3 region has the DNA TGCGCCAGCAGCCGGAAAGTGGTAGACAGCTACGAGCAGTACTTC.

This chain connects TRBV5-6 to TRBJ1-2, with TRBD1 matching 7 bases. After removal of 5 bases from V and 4 bases from J, the junction contained 11 bases not matched to a gene. CDR3 length: 15 amino acids. The germline V gene has CDR1 SGHDT and CDR2 YYEEEE. The CDR3 loop is CASSGRTQGIYGYTF. As DNA, the CDR3 is TGTGCCAGCAGTGGCCGGACACAGGGGATCTATGGCTACACCTTC. The full variable domain, in which reference TRBV5-6 and TRBJ1-2 provide the parts outside the CDR3, is DAGVTQSPTHLIKTRGQQVTLRCSPKSGHDTVSWYQQALGQGPQFIFQYYEEEERQRGNFPDRFSGHQFPNYSSELNVNALLLGDSALYLCASSGRTQGIYGYTFGSGTRLTVV.

This clone was found a few times. The chain joins TRBV18 to TRBJ1-5, with D hard to call. With 3 bases removed from V and 1 base from J, the gap between germline ends came to 10 bases. Looked up from germline, CDR1 is KGHSH and CDR2 is LQKENI. The CDR3 totals 15 residues. The CDR3 loop is CASSPRRGSNQPQHF. The CDR3 region has the DNA TGTGCCAGCTCACCTCGTAGAGGGAGCAATCAGCCCCAGCATTTT.

This chain links TRBV18 with TRBJ2-3; D unresolved. Germline lookup yields CDR1 KGHSH and CDR2 LQKENI. This CDR3 region has 13 residues. V gave up 5 bases and J gave up 2 bases, with 8 bases separating them. The CDR3 DNA reads TGTGCCAGCTCAAATTTATACACAGATACGCAGTATTTT. This translates into CASSNLYTDTQYF. Drawing the rest from reference TRBV18 and TRBJ2-3, the complete variable domain is NAGVMQNPRHLVRRRGQEARLRCSPMKGHSHVYWYRQLPEEGLKFMVYLQKENIIDESGMPKERFSAEFPKEGPSILRIQQVVRGDSAAYFCASSNLYTDTQYFGPGTRLTVL.

The chain combines TRBV7-2 with TRBJ1-3, with unresolved D. With 2 bases removed from V and 6 bases from J, the gap between germline ends came to 8 bases. CDR3 length: 13 amino acids. Germline lookup yields CDR1 SGHTA and CDR2 FQGNSA. As DNA, the CDR3 is TGTGCCAGCAGCTTACACCTACCAAACACCATATATTTT. It encodes CASSLHLPNTIYF.

This chain joins TRBV19 and TRBJ1-2; a possible D gene is TRBD1 (5 bases). Germline loops: CDR1 LNHDA, CDR2 SQIVND (reference sequence). V lost 6 bases and J 2 bases, leaving 10 bases between the germline ends. The CDR3 loop spans 13 amino acids. CDR3 sequence reads: CASRDNRNYGYTF. CDR3 bases: TGTGCCAGTAGGGACAACCGGAACTATGGCTACACCTTC. The full variable domain, completed using reference TRBV19 and TRBJ1-2, is DGGITQSPKYLFRKEGQNVTLSCEQNLNHDAMYWYRQDPGQGLRLIYYSQIVNDFQKGDIAEGYSVSREKKESFPLTVTSAQKNPTAFYLCASRDNRNYGYTFGSGTRLTVV.

The chain recombines TRBV18 with TRBJ2-1, with D maybe TRBD2 (6 bases). Germline-derived CDR1 and CDR2 are KGHSH and LQKENI. The V gene lost 2 bases and the J gene lost 1 base, with 15 bases spanning the gap. This CDR3 has 17 amino acids. The CDR3 reads CASSPDLAGKSYNEQFF. The CDR3 DNA reads as TGTGCCAGCTCACCAGATTTGGCGGGGAAGTCCTACAATGAGCAGTTCTTC.

This chain connects TRBV29-1 to TRBJ2-3, with D perhaps TRBD1 or TRBD2 (6 bases each). Looked up from germline, CDR1 is SQVTM and CDR2 is ANQGSEA. The CDR3 runs 13 residues. V was clipped by 4 bases and J by 3 bases, with 11 bases between them. In nucleotides, the CDR3 is TGCAGCGTTGCCGGGGGCCTAACAGATACGCAGTATTTT. It translates to CSVAGGLTDTQYF.

The chain couples TRBV18 to TRBJ2-6; 7 bases are a match to TRBD1. The J segment lost 0 bases and the V segment lost 6 bases, leaving 11 bases of the junction unmatched. The CDR3 sequence is 18 residues long. CDR1 KGHSH and CDR2 LQKENI come from the germline V gene. The CDR3 DNA follows: TGTGCCAGCTCCCCCGGGACAGTAGGTGGCTCTGGGGCCAACGTCCTGACTTTC. Protein sequence: CASSPGTVGGSGANVLTF.

The chain uses TRBV11-2 and TRBJ2-7; D unclear. The length of the CDR3 is 13 residues. Germline V CDR1 and CDR2: SGHAT, FQNNGV. Trimming cost V 3 bases and J 2 bases, with 8 bases left between them. CDR3 protein: CASSFPLPYEQYF. The CDR3 nucleotides are TGTGCCAGCAGCTTCCCGCTACCCTACGAGCAGTACTTC.

This chain joins TRBV6-6 and TRBJ1-6; a possible D gene is TRBD1 (6 bases). This CDR3 is 15 amino acids long. Per germline, CDR1 MNHNY and CDR2 SVGAGI (reference sequence). With 2 bases removed from V and 9 bases from J, the gap between germline ends came to 14 bases. CDR3 bases: TGTGCCAGCAGTTACGTTAGGGGGGAACGTTCACCCCTCCACTTT. Its protein product is CASSYVRGERSPLHF.

The J gene is TRBJ1-2, the V gene TRBV2, with TRBD1 identical over 8 bases. The V gene end was trimmed by 5 bases and the J gene end by 1 base; junction bases not matched to a gene: 6. The CDR3 sequence is 15 residues long. Germline V gene sequence: CDR1 SNHLY, CDR2 FYNNEI. CDR3 sequence: CASSPGQEINYGYTF. The CDR3 DNA reads as TGTGCCAGCAGTCCGGGACAGGAGATTAACTATGGCTACACCTTC.

The chain joins TRBV11-2 to TRBJ2-3; D remains unclear. Germline V gene sequence: CDR1 SGHAT, CDR2 FQNNGV. Trimming removed 3 bases from V and 2 bases from J, with 6 bases in between. The CDR3 spans 13 residues. For the CDR3, the DNA is TGTGCCAGCAGCTTGGGCTCCACAGATACGCAGTATTTT. Protein sequence: CASSLGSTDTQYF.